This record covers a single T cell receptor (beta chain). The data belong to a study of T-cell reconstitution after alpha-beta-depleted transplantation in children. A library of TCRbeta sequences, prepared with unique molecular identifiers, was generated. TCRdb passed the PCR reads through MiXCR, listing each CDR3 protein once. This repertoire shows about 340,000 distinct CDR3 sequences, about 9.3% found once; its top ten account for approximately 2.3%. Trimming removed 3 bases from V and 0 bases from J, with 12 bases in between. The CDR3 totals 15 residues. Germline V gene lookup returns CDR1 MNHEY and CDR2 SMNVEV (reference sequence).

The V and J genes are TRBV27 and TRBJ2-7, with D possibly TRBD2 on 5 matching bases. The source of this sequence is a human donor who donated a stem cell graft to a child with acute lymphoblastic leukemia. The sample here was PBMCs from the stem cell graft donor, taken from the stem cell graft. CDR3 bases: TGTGCCAGCAGTTTTTGGCGCCGGGACTCCTACGAGCAGTACTTC. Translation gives CASSFWRRDSYEQYF.